The 5 T cell receptor beta chains given below trace back to one sample, sequenced in a study of blood T cell repertoires in COVID-19. The method was immunoSEQ multiplex PCR; TCRdb's version includes in-frame clones alone and lacks a portion of them. The sample carries 95,000 to 120,000 clones, 88% recorded once. Sequencing used peripheral blood. These receptors came from a human donor in a cohort sampled during active COVID-19.

This chain uses TRBV7-8 with TRBJ2-3, with 10 bases lining up with TRBD1. Germline V lookup: CDR1 SGHVS, CDR2 FQNEAQ. The CDR3 is 15 residues long. With 5 bases clipped from V and 2 bases from J, the junction kept 4 bases outside the gene matches. CDR3 sequence: CASSLGQGVTDTQYF. CDR3 bases: TGTGCCAGCAGCCTAGGACAGGGGGTCACAGATACGCAGTATTTT.

This clone occurred once. The gene calls are TRBV18 and TRBJ2-5; D is perhaps TRBD2 (6 bases). Trimming took 2 bases from V and 1 from J, leaving 8 bases between them. The CDR3 extends over 14 amino acids. Germline V gene data show CDR1 as KGHSH and CDR2 as LQKENI. The CDR3 DNA follows: TGTGCCAGCTCACCAGGGGGGATCCAAGAGACCCAGTACTTC. Protein sequence: CASSPGGIQETQYF.

The chain has TRBV11-2 and TRBJ2-7, with 7 bases aligning to TRBD2. This CDR3 spans 14 amino acids. J was trimmed by 7 bases and V by 6 bases; bases with no gene match: 12. Germline V gene data show CDR1 as SGHAT and CDR2 as FQNNGV. This chain's CDR3 is CASRPSGTYGEQYF. CDR3 nucleotide sequence: TGTGCCAGCAGACCCAGCGGGACCTACGGGGAGCAGTACTTC.

A single count supports this clone. V and J are TRBV18 and TRBJ2-2, with 8 bases that match TRBD1. Trimming at V came to 8 bases and at J to 8 bases, leaving 13 bases not matched to a gene. This CDR3 comprises 15 residues. Germline CDR1 KGHSH, CDR2 LQKENI. The CDR3 DNA is TGTGCCAGCCAGAACCTTCCAGGGGGCCGTGGGGAGCTGTTTTTT. Protein: CASQNLPGGRGELFF.

This clone was picked up a small number of times. The chain couples TRBV6-6 to TRBJ1-6; TRBD1 might be the D (5 bases). The CDR3 consists of 13 residues. Germline CDR1 reads MNHNY; CDR2 reads SVGAGI (reference sequence). V lost 9 bases to trimming and J lost 9 bases, with 15 bases between them. CDR3 sequence: CASKRGSISPLHF. CDR3 DNA: TGTGCCAGTAAAAGGGGTTCAATTTCACCCCTCCACTTT.